This T cell receptor beta chain was retrieved from a study of cytomegalovirus exposure and HLA in healthy donors (TCRdb year 2017). As for the study more broadly: According to an earlier analysis of 550 to 750 of the donors, about 190 million T cells yielded 95 million to 140 million unique TCR beta sequences and around 280 Gb of sequence data. Donor age, sex, ethnicity and CMV serostatus were compiled alongside the repertoire data. Of the 300 to 450 genotyped donors, over 65% fell in the genetic ancestry cluster associated with self-reported Caucasian donors. A later genetic analysis took genome-wide SNP genotypes for 398 of the 666 donors and used that subset as a discovery cohort. All discovery cohort repertoires had been generated using a single sequencing platform. About five DR-DQ haplotypes were treated as single units for association and clustering because of strong linkage in the cohort. The aim of the study was to test whether cataloging public T cell receptors could identify signatures of past pathogen exposure. The study profiled the T cell repertoires of hundreds of subjects by immunosequencing and related them to cytomegalovirus serostatus. To predict cytomegalovirus infection status, the study brought together high-throughput TCR immunosequencing, statistical association of individual TCRs with disease status, and machine learning. In addition to the first cohort of several hundred subjects, a separate validation cohort of approximately 110 different subjects was used. Both class I and class II loci were covered by HLA typing, at four-digit resolution. An early release covering 550 to 700 HLA-typed donors comprised approximately 290 gigabases of sequencing data and 85 million or so unique TCR sequences. An earlier analysis of several hundred of the donors used high-throughput TCR beta sequencing to judge whether each TCR beta V gene segment behaved as functional or pseudogenic. Rather than drawing on any new phenotypic data, the later analysis identified candidate immune exposures from TCR beta sequences and the way those sequences occurred across donors. Typing coverage differed by locus: A, B, C, DRB1 and DQB1 were typed in roughly 629-640 donors, DQA1 in 500 to 550, DPA1 in some 570, and DPB1 in 472. In a later analysis, previously published TCR beta repertoires from about 670 donors were re-analyzed and high-resolution HLA genotyping was added so that TCR occurrence patterns could be studied. Among around 400 genotyped donors of the cohort, an average of around 240,000 unique TCR beta nucleotide sequences were sequenced per donor, around 20% of them non-productive.

Turning to this clone: The target of this receptor is not known.

Study-wide findings and limitations: A later analysis found that most CMV-associated TCR beta chains appeared HLA-restricted, with HLA associations seemingly driven largely by CMV exposure. Immune exposure information for the cohort was limited to CMV serostatus. Because counts were too low, about 18 rarely observed V segments, including chromosome 9 orphons, were excluded from the earlier analysis of 587 of the donors. According to the authors, the approach could potentially be generalized to other disease states and immunological phenotypes. A later analysis found that HLA-associated TCR beta chains were more clonally expanded and had lower generation probabilities than equally common non-associated chains. Only TCR beta chains were sequenced in this cohort, and the absence of alpha or paired-chain data limited detectable features. A later analysis associated about 18,000 TCR beta sequences with specific HLA alleles at a false discovery rate of 0.05. The sequencing pipeline was judged likely to have produced a cluster of highly shared sequence variants as a technical artifact. Compared with the roughly 670-donor mean, donors in an Asian-associated ancestry cluster had fewer N-insertions in productive TCRs, according to a later genetic analysis. An earlier analysis of approximately 600 of the donors showed that most TCR beta V segments appeared in productive rearrangements either about 87% or about 30% of the time, which broadly matched IMGT annotations. Cytomegalovirus status was reported to be diagnosed by the classifier with high specificity and sensitivity in both the original and validation cohorts. Some IMGT-functional V segments, including TRBV6-2 and TRBV6-3, could not be told apart with the 87-base-pair reads, so those segments were excluded. A few of the identified cytomegalovirus-associated TCR beta chains were confirmed in vitro to be specific for cytomegalovirus antigens. According to a later analysis, parvovirus B19, influenza, CMV and Epstein-Barr virus appeared linked to several top co-occurrence clusters. Across donors, most TCR sequences were observed very rarely, whereas some public TCRs were present in many individuals. In a later genetic analysis, a missense DCLRE1C variant was associated with V-gene and J-gene trimming of TCR beta chains, and the association was replicated in an independent cohort. Correlated functional status among segregating V segments might reflect linkage disequilibrium, but an unknown experimental factor could not be ruled out. Assigning TCR associations to individual alleles was difficult when HLA alleles, especially DR and DQ, strongly co-occurred. A further reported finding was that TCR beta sequences accurately predicted the HLA-A and HLA-B alleles for most subjects in the first cohort. The study listed 164 TCR beta chains as associated with cytomegalovirus. According to a later analysis, TCR association rates differed among HLA loci, with DRB1 alleles showing the most associated TCRs and HLA-C alleles showing the fewest. Presence/absence analyses assumed roughly uniform sequencing depth across donors, an assumption that may not hold. Because some donors lacked HLA typing at each locus, the association tests relied only on the typed subset.

In total, roughly 670 healthy bone marrow donors made up the cohort. At the time of sampling, every cohort member was nominally healthy, though immune exposures that went unrecorded were likely present. The donor tested CMV seropositive and was one of the 289 seropositive cohort members. A peripheral blood sample was provided by each donor, and peripheral blood mononuclear cells were used for TCR beta sequencing. The Qiagen DNeasy Blood Extraction Kit was used to extract genomic DNA from the blood cell samples. The library was prepared using the immunoSEQ multiplex PCR assay. A mixture of 60 forward primers for TCR Vbeta segments and 13 reverse primers for TCR Jbeta segments was used in the multiplex PCR. The CDR3 region of rearranged TCR beta genes was amplified from genomic DNA by a multiplex PCR assay. Amplified TCR beta libraries were sequenced as 87-base-pair reads on the Illumina HiSeq System. Per the original workflow: In a later analysis, some 80 million unique TCR beta chains were counted across the 500 to 850 repertoires, and around 11 million of these chains were shared by at least two donors. A nearest-neighbor algorithm error-corrected the raw reads and collapsed the reads into unique sequences, merging closely related sequences to remove PCR and sequencing errors. CDR3 sequences were aligned to IMGT reference sequences to assign V, D and J gene segments. Each retained sequence needed at least a six-nucleotide match to both a V gene segment and a J gene segment. Rearrangements were called productive when the CDR3 lacked stop codons and stayed in frame with V and J; all others were non-productive. Following IMGT convention, CDR3 was defined as the stretch from the second conserved V-encoded cysteine up to the conserved J-encoded phenylalanine. In an earlier analysis of roughly 580 of the donors, sequences lacking an unambiguous match to a single V gene segment were excluded. In an earlier analysis of roughly 500 of the donors, V segments were called functional above 56.7% productive rearrangements and were called segregating when the between-donor standard deviation exceeded 5%. To diagnose cytomegalovirus status from the catalog of TCR beta chain sequences, a statistical classification framework was built. V and J gene assignment, in a later analysis, came from comparing TCR nucleotide sequences with IMGT/GENE-DB human TR gene sequences. Using the TCRdist pipeline, a later analysis assigned CDR3 sequences along with most-parsimonious VDJ recombination scenarios. In a later analysis, each TCR beta chain was defined by its CDR3 amino acid sequence together with its V-gene family, and reads lacking a unique V-gene family were excluded. As a way to deal with suspected cross-contamination and a sequencing artifact, a later analysis dropped 592 nucleotide sequences that were highly shared and had low generation probability. For each public chain, a later analysis derived a clonal expansion index from normalized ranks of inferred template counts within each repertoire. In a later analysis, generation probabilities were computed using a VDJ recombination model fitted to out-of-frame rearrangements, and the results were checked against IGoR. In a later analysis, hypergeometric tests were used to score TCR-TCR, TCR-HLA and TCR-CMV co-occurrence, with a repertoire-size bias correction applied to TCR pairs. A later analysis estimated false discovery rates by permuting HLA or CMV assignments 20 times. In a later analysis, co-occurring TCRs were grouped using DBSCAN, with TCRdist sequence similarity added in when clustering inside HLA-allele-positive subsets. For co-occurrence clustering, repertoires with fewer than 30,000 or more than 120,000 public chains were excluded, along with about five repertoires with anomalous nucleotide sharing. TCRdb mirrors the immuneACCESS table, restricted to in-frame sequences. Some clones are absent from its copies; in checked studies, under half trace to an unresolved V gene, and the reason for the others is unknown. V, J and clone size were drawn from that table, and D and trimming were deduced from the DNA. The sample has 30,000 to 35,000 clones on record. The ten largest clones capture 3.4% of the sample.

From its cysteine to its phenylalanine, the CDR3 spans 14 amino acids. CDR3 DNA only is kept here, 42 bases in frame from base 1. At the junction V is shortened by 5 bases and J by 8 bases; bases outside the gene matches: 9. The germline V gene (reference sequence) supplies CDR1 LNHDA and CDR2 SQIVND. The rearrangement combines TRBV19 with TRBJ1-2, with 9 bases in between that match TRBD1. This sequence originates from a woman aged 40-49 years in good health and CMV-seropositive. The specimen sequenced was PBMCs. The CDR3 here reads CASSATGTGSGYTF. The DNA sequence is TGTGCCAGTAGTGCCACCGGGACAGGGAGCGGCTACACCTTC.